This T cell receptor beta chain was documented in a study of blood T cell repertoires in COVID-19 (TCRdb year 2020). Regarding the study in general: Collaborator samples came from the United States, Italy and Spain and covered acute and convalescent phases of COVID-19. A freely available public database, intended as a resource for researchers studying the immune response to SARS-CoV-2, is where the repertoires were released. Deeply sampled blood TCRbeta repertoires from subjects exposed to, actively infected with, or recovered from COVID-19 were included in the dataset. Where available, HLA class I and class II types were taken from metadata supplied by the sample provider and were not determined by assay-based typing. The samples were drawn from two sources: the first 160 participants of the ongoing ImmuneRACE study, and 1,254 subjects contributed by 6 global collaborators. A de-identified subject ID, COVID-19 status, age in years and sex were almost always included in the sample metadata. The material from the prospective study consisted of cDNA or gDNA derived from T cells, B-cell-depleted T cells, or PBMCs. General study outcomes and caveats: The quantity of clinical and demographic metadata differed by source and by participant and was supplied without curation.

TCRbeta CDR3 regions were amplified from genomic DNA by means of the immunoSEQ Assay, a bias-controlled multiplex PCR. Turning to the authors' computational methods: The number of nucleated cells in each sample was estimated from the amplification of reference gene primers within the assay. To quantify the absolute abundance of each unique TCRbeta CDR3 rearrangement, sequence reads were collapsed and filtered. For each sample, productive Simpson clonality was calculated as the square root of Simpson's diversity index across productive rearrangements. The source is immuneACCESS, and TCRdb retained only in-frame sequences with V and J called. Part of the clones is not carried over; for the studies checked, unresolved V genes explain less than half of this, and the remainder is unexplained. V and J calls and clone size come straight from that table; D and trimming were deduced from the DNA. In all, the sample holds some 360,000 clones, and about 92% of those were seen once. Of the sample, over 3.5% falls within the top ten clones.

This clone was found once. The antigen it recognizes is unknown. Within one base of it there is no much larger clone, and no base qualities were kept. The germline ends are 11 bases apart after V is trimmed by 1 base and J by 2 bases. Based on the germline V gene, the CDR1 and CDR2 sequences are SGDLS and YYNGEE. Inclusive of the bounding cysteine and phenylalanine, the CDR3 is 15 residues long. Only CDR3 DNA remains: 45 bases, in frame from the first base. At one collaborating source in Seattle, patients were enrolled during active infection and were followed longitudinally through the course of disease. The collaborating institutions used their own protocols to collect whole blood in K2EDTA tubes. Collaborator samples were shipped for TCRbeta analysis as frozen whole blood, isolated PBMCs, or DNA extracted from either sample type.

Recombination joined TRBV9 with TRBJ2-3; D gene: possibly TRBD2, on 5 matching bases. This clonotype was obtained from an older woman with COVID-19, enrolled during active disease. The source material was peripheral blood. The CDR3 corresponds to CASSVLARVTDTQYF. The DNA sequence follows: TGTGCCAGCAGCGTACTAGCAAGAGTCACAGATACGCAGTATTTT. The CDR3 plus the reference TRBV9 and TRBJ2-3 genes for the other parts give the full variable domain: DSGVTQTPKHLITATGQRVTLRCSPRSGDLSVYWYQQSLDQGLQFLIQYYNGEERAKGNILERFSAQQFPDLHSELNLSSLELGDSALYFCASSVLARVTDTQYFGPGTRLTVL.